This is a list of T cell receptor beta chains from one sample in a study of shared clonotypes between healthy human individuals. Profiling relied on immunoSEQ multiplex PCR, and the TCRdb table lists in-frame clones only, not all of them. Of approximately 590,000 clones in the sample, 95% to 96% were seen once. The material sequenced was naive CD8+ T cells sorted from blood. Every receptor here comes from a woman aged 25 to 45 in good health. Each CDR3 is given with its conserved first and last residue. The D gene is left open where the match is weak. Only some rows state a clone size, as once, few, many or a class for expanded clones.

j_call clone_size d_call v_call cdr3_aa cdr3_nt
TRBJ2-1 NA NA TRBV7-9 CASSIPGRYEQFF TGTGCCAGCAGCATACCGGGCCGCTATGAGCAGTTCTTC
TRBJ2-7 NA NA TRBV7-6 CASSLVQDSYEQYF TGTGCCAGCAGCTTAGTACAGGATTCCTACGAGCAGTACTTC
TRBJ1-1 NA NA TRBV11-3 CASSLLGGNTEAFF TGTGCCAGCAGCTTATTAGGGGGAAACACTGAAGCTTTCTTT
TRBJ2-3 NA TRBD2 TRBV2 CASSASGASTDTQYF TGTGCCAGCAGTGCTAGCGGGGCTAGCACAGATACGCAGTATTTT
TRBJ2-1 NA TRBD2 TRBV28 CASRLAGGPGEQFF TGTGCCAGCAGACTAGCGGGAGGGCCGGGTGAGCAGTTCTTC
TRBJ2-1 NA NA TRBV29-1 CTGSQGGEQFF TGCACCGGGTCCCAGGGTGGTGAGCAGTTCTTC
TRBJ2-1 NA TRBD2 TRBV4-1 CASSQFSGGSYNEQFF TGCGCCAGCAGCCAATTTTCGGGAGGATCCTACAATGAGCAGTTCTTC
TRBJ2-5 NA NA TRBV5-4 CASSLVGTSQETQYF TGTGCCAGCAGCTTGGTTGGTACTAGTCAAGAGACCCAGTACTTC
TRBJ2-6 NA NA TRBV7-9 CASSFRLDNTGANVLTF TGTGCCAGCAGCTTTAGGTTGGACAACACTGGGGCCAACGTCCTGACTTTC
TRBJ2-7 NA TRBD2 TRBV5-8 CASSSDGTSVEQYF TGTGCCAGCAGCTCAGACGGGACTAGCGTCGAGCAGTACTTC
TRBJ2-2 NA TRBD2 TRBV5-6 CASSEVGSGRISGELFF TGTGCCAGCAGCGAGGTGGGGAGCGGGAGGATCTCCGGGGAGCTGTTTTTT
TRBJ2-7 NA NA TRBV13 CASSPKSSYEQYF TGTGCCAGCAGCCCCAAAAGCTCCTACGAGCAGTACTTC
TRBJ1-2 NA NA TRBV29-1 CSVAPGGQAYGYTF TGCAGCGTCGCCCCCGGCGGACAAGCCTATGGCTACACCTTC
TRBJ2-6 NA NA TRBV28 CASSLSPGANVLTF TGTGCCAGCAGTTTATCACCTGGGGCCAACGTCCTGACTTTC
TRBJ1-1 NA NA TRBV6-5 CASSYSDSTEAFF TGTGCCAGCAGTTACTCTGACAGCACTGAAGCTTTCTTT
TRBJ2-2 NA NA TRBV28 CASGAPPGELFF TGTGCCAGCGGGGCTCCTCCCGGGGAGCTGTTTTTT
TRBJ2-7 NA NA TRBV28 CASSLVQGPYEQYF TGTGCCAGCAGTTTGGTACAGGGCCCCTACGAGCAGTACTTC
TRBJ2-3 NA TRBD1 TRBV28 CASSFRGQGFTDTQYF TGTGCCAGCAGTTTCCGAGGACAGGGGTTTACAGATACGCAGTATTTT
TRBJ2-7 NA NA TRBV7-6 CASSLGGEEQYF TGTGCCAGCAGCTTAGGAGGAGAGGAGCAGTACTTC
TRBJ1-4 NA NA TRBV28 CASSFTPRTLFF TGTGCCAGCAGTTTTACTCCGCGGACTCTGTTTTTT
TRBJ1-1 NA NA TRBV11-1 CASIENQFGTEAFF TGTGCCAGCATCGAAAACCAGTTTGGTACTGAAGCTTTCTTT
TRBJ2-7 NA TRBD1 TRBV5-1 CASSFDRGSYEQYF TGCGCCAGCAGCTTCGACAGGGGGAGCTACGAGCAGTACTTC
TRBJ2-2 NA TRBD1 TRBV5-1 CASQGIRGRDTGELFF TGCGCCAGCCAGGGGATCAGGGGGCGCGACACCGGGGAGCTGTTTTTT
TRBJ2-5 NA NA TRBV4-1 CASSPEPLVQETQYF TGCGCCAGCAGCCCAGAGCCACTAGTTCAGGAGACCCAGTACTTC
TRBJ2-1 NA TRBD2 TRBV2 CASGGEHYNEQFF TGTGCCAGCGGGGGGGAACACTACAATGAGCAGTTCTTC
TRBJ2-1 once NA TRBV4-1 CASSQERAEISYNEQFF TGCGCCAGCAGCCAAGAACGAGCGGAGATCTCCTACAATGAGCAGTTCTTC
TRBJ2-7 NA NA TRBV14 CASSQYALTSASYEQYF TGTGCCAGCAGCCAATACGCCTTAACGTCGGCATCCTACGAGCAGTACTTC
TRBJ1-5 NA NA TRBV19 CASSINGQPQHF TGTGCCAGTAGTATCAATGGTCAGCCCCAGCATTTT
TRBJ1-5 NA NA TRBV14 CASSQEGQPQHF TGTGCCAGCAGCCAAGAGGGGCAGCCCCAGCATTTT
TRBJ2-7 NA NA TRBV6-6 CASSYSTGGYEQYF TGTGCCAGCAGTTACTCGACCGGCGGGTACGAGCAGTACTTC
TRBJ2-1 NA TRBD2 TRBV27 CASSPSGRVYNEQFF TGTGCCAGCAGCCCTAGCGGGAGAGTCTACAATGAGCAGTTCTTC
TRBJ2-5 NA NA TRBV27 CASTSGQPTQETQYF TGTGCCAGCACCTCCGGGCAACCTACTCAAGAGACCCAGTACTTC
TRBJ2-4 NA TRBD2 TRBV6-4 CASNPSGGVAKNIQYF TGTGCCAGCAACCCCTCTGGGGGGGTAGCCAAAAACATTCAGTACTTC
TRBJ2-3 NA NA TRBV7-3 CASSLTQGYTDTQYF TGTGCCAGCAGCTTAACGCAGGGATACACAGATACGCAGTATTTT
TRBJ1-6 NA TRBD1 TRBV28 CASTLGQGNNSPLHF TGTGCCAGCACTCTCGGACAGGGGAACAATTCACCCCTCCACTTT
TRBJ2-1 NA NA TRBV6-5 CASKILAGSEQFF TGTGCCAGCAAAATCCTGGCGGGTAGTGAGCAGTTCTTC
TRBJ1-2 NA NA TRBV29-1 CSVVSGDYGYTF TGCAGCGTTGTAAGTGGGGACTATGGCTACACCTTC
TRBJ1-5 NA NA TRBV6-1 CASSGQFGADNQPQHF TGTGCCAGCAGTGGACAATTTGGGGCGGACAATCAGCCCCAGCATTTT
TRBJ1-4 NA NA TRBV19 CASRLGSNEKLFF TGTGCCAGTCGCCTAGGGAGTAATGAAAAACTGTTTTTT
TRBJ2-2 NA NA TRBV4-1 CASSQELRPNPGTGELFF TGCGCCAGCAGCCAAGAACTACGCCCTAACCCGGGCACCGGGGAGCTGTTTTTT
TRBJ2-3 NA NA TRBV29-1 CSVEEASGYTDTQYF TGCAGCGTTGAAGAGGCCAGCGGATACACAGATACGCAGTATTTT
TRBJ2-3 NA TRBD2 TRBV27 CASRTKNVASGGRTDTQYF TGTGCCAGCAGGACTAAGAACGTAGCGTCGGGAGGGCGCACAGATACGCAGTATTTT
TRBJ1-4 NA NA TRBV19 CASSIYPGTSNEKLFF TGTGCCAGTAGTATCTACCCCGGGACAAGTAATGAAAAACTGTTTTTT
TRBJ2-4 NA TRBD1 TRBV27 CASSSRTGGRNIQYF TGTGCCAGCAGTTCTCGGACAGGGGGCAGGAACATTCAGTACTTC
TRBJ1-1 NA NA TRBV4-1 CASSQRTANTEAFF TGCGCCAGCAGCCAACGGACAGCGAACACTGAAGCTTTCTTT
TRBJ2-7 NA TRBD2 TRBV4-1 CASSPGLAGGEQYF TGCGCCAGCAGCCCAGGACTAGCGGGAGGCGAGCAGTACTTC
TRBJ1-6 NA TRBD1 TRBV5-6 CASSLGQGSPLHF TGTGCCAGCAGCTTGGGACAGGGCTCACCCCTCCACTTT
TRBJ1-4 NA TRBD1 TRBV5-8 CASSSDREVVGEKLFF TGTGCCAGCAGCTCCGACAGGGAGGTTGTAGGTGAAAAACTGTTTTTT
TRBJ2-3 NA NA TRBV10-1 CASSVGGGADTQYF TGCGCCAGCAGTGTAGGGGGGGGAGCAGATACGCAGTATTTT
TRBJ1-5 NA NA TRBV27 CASSQGARQPQHF TGTGCCAGCAGCCAAGGGGCTCGGCAGCCCCAGCATTTT
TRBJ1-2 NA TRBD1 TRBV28 CASSHHTLRGGENGYTF TGTGCCAGCAGTCACCACACACTGCGAGGGGGCGAGAATGGCTACACCTTC
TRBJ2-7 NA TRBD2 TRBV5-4 CASSFRTSGPYEQYF TGTGCCAGCAGCTTTCGGACTAGCGGGCCCTACGAGCAGTACTTC